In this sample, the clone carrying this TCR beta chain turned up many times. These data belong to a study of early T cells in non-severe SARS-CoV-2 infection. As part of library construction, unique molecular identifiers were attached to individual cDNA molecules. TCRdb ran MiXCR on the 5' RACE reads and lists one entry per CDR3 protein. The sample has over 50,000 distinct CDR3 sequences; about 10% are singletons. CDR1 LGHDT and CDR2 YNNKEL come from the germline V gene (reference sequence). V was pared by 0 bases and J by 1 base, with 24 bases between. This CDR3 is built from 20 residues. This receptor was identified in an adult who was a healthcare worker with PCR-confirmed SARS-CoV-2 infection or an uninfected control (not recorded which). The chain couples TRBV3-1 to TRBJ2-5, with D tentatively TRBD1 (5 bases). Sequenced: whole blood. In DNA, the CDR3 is TGTGCCAGCAGCCAAGACGGTACCGTATCGGCAGGGATCCGCCAAGAGACCCAGTACTTC. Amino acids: CASSQDGTVSAGIRQETQYF.